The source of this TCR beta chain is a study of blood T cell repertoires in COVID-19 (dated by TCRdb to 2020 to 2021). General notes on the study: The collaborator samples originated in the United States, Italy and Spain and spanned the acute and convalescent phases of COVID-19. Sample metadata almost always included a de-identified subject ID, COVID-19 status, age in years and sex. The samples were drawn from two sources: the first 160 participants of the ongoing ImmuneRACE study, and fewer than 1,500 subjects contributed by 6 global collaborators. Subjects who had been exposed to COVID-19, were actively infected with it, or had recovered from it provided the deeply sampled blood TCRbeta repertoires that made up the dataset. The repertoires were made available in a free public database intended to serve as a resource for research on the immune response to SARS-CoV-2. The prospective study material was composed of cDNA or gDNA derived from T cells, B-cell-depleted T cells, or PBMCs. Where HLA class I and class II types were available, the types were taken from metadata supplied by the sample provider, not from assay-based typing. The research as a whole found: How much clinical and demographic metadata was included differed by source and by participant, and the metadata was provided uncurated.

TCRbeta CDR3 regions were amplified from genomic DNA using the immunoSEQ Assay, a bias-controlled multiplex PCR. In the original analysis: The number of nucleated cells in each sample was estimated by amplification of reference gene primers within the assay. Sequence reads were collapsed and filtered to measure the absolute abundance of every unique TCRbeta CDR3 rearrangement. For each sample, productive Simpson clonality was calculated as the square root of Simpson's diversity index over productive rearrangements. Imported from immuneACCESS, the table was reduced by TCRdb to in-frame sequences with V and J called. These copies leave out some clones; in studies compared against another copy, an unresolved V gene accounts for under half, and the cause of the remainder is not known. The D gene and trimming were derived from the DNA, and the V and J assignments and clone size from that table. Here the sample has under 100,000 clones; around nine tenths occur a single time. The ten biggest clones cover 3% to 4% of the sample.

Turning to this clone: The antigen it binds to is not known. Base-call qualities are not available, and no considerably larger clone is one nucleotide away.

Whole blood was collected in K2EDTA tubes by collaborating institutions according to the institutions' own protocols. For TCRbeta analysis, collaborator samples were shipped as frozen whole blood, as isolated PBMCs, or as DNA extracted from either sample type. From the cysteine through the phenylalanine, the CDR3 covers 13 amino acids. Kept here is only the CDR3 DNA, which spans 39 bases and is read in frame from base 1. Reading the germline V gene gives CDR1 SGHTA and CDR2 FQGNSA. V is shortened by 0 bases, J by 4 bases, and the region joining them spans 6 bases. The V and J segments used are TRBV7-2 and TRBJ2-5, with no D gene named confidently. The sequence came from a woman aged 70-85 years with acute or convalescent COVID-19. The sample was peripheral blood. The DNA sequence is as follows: TGTGCCAGCAGCTTAGCGCTACGAGAGACCCAGTACTTC. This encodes CASSLALRETQYF.